This T cell receptor beta chain comes out of a study of blood T cell repertoires in COVID-19. Study as a whole: Samples of COVID-19 (acute and convalescent) were obtained from the United States, Italy and Spain.

In the authors' workflow: By means of reference gene primer amplification, nucleated cell counts were estimated. The assay was immunoSEQ multiplex PCR, and TCRdb's table has in-frame clones only and misses some. For V, J and clone size, that table is used; D and trimming come from the DNA. The sample holds 150,000 to 200,000 clones; roughly four fifths are singletons and the top ten take 8% to 13%. In germline, CDR1 is ENHRY, CDR2 SYGVKD. The CDR3 covers 14 residues. Trimming took 8 bases from V and 4 from J, leaving 17 bases between them. The rearrangement joins TRBV10-3 to TRBJ1-2; D call uncertain. This sequence was found in a man aged 55 to 70 with active or convalescent COVID-19. The sequenced sample was peripheral blood. CDR3 in amino acids: CAIQLERAGYGYTF. CDR3 nucleotides: TGTGCCATCCAACTTGAGCGAGCGGGCTATGGCTACACCTTC.